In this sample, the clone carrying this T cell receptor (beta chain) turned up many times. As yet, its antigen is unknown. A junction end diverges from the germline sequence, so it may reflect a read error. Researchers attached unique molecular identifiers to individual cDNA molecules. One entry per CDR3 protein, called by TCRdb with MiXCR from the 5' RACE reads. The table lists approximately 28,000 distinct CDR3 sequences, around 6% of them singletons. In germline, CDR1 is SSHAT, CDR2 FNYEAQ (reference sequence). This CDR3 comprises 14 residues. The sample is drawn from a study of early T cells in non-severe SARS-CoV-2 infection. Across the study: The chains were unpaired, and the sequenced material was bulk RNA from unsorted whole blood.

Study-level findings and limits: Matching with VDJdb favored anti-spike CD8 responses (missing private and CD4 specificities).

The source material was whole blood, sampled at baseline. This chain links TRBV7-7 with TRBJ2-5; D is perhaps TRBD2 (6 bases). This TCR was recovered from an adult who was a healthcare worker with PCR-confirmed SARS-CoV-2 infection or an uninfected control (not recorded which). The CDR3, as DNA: TGTGCTAGCAGCTTAGGCGGACTACAAGAGACCCAGTACTTC. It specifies CASSLGGLQETQYF.